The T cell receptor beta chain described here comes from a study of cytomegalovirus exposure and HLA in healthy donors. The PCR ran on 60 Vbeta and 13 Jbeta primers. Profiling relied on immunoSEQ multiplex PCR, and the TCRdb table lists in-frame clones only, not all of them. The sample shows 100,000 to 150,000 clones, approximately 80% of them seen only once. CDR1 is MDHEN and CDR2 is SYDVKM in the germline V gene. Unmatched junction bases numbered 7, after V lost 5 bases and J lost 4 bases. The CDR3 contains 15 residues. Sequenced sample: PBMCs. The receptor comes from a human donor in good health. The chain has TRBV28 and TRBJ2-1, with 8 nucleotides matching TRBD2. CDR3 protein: CASSRRQRGYNEQFF. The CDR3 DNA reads TGTGCCAGCAGTCGACGCCAGCGGGGGTACAATGAGCAGTTCTTC.